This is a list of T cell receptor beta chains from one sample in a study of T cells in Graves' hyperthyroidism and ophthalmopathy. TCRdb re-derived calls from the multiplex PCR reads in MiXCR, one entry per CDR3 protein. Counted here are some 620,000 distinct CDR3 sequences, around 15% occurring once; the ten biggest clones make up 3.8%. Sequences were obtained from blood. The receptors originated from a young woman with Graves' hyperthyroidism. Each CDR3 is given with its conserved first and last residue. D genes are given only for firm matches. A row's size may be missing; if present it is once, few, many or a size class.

CDR3: CASSWAGTDDYGYTF; DNA: TGTGCCAGCAGCTGGGCCGGGACAGATGATTATGGCTACACCTTC; D: TRBD1; J: TRBJ1-2; length: 15; size: -; V: TRBV6-2/TRBV6-3
CDR3: CASGRGGVQPQHF; DNA: TGTGCCAGCGGTCGGGGGGGGGTTCAGCCCCAGCATTTT; D: -; J: TRBJ1-5; length: 13; size: few; V: TRBV28
CDR3: CASSLALGNSPLHF; DNA: TGTGCCAGCAGCCTCGCATTAGGGAATTCACCCCTCCACTTT; D: -; J: TRBJ1-6; length: 14; size: few; V: TRBV14
CDR3: CASGTNGKPYEQYF; DNA: TGCGCCAGCGGAACCAACGGGAAACCCTACGAGCAGTACTTC; D: -; J: TRBJ2-7; length: 14; size: -; V: TRBV10-2
CDR3: CASGWTSGTYNEQFF; DNA: TGTGCCAGCGGGTGGACTAGCGGGACATACAATGAGCAGTTCTTC; D: TRBD2; J: TRBJ2-1; length: 15; size: many; V: TRBV3-1
CDR3: CSARSGQGTGANTEAFF; DNA: TGCAGTGCTAGATCAGGACAGGGGACGGGAGCGAACACTGAAGCTTTCTTT; D: TRBD1; J: TRBJ1-1; length: 17; size: -; V: TRBV20-1
CDR3: CASSLVTGSTDTQYF; DNA: TGTGCCAGCAGCTTGGTGACGGGGAGCACAGATACGCAGTATTTC; D: -; J: TRBJ2-3; length: 15; size: many; V: TRBV7-2
CDR3: CSVPRTSGRGNEQFF; DNA: TGCAGCGTCCCCCGGACTAGCGGGAGAGGCAATGAGCAGTTCTTC; D: TRBD2; J: TRBJ2-1; length: 15; size: many; V: TRBV29-1
CDR3: CASSPLPGLFSPLHF; DNA: TGTGCCAGCAGTCCCTTACCTGGGTTGTTTTCACCCCTCCACTTT; D: -; J: TRBJ1-6; length: 15; size: many; V: TRBV12-3/TRBV12-4
CDR3: CAWSVTASVGYEQYF; DNA: TGTGCCTGGAGTGTAACGGCTAGCGTGGGCTACGAGCAGTACTTC; D: -; J: TRBJ2-7; length: 15; size: many; V: TRBV30
CDR3: CAVRALETDTQYF; DNA: TGTGCGGTCCGGGCCCTCGAGACAGATACGCAGTATTTT; D: -; J: TRBJ2-3; length: 13; size: -; V: TRBV25-1
CDR3: CASSRQGLSDGYTF; DNA: TGTGCCAGCAGTCGACAGGGTTTATCGGATGGCTACACCTTC; D: TRBD1; J: TRBJ1-2; length: 14; size: few; V: TRBV2
CDR3: CASSLYPTLTGNEQFF; DNA: TGTGCCAGCAGCTTATACCCGACTCTCACGGGCAATGAGCAGTTCTTC; D: -; J: TRBJ2-1; length: 16; size: many; V: TRBV7-3
CDR3: CASTVGEETQYF; DNA: TGTGCCAGCACTGTAGGGGAAGAGACCCAGTACTTC; D: -; J: TRBJ2-5; length: 12; size: many; V: TRBV6-1
CDR3: CASSYNSGSEAFF; DNA: TGTGCCAGCAGCTATAACTCTGGATCTGAAGCTTTCTTT; D: -; J: TRBJ1-1; length: 13; size: many; V: TRBV11-3
CDR3: CASSSRGTDSSGNTIYF; DNA: TGTGCCAGCAGCTCTAGAGGGACAGATAGCTCTGGAAACACCATATATTTT; D: TRBD1; J: TRBJ1-3; length: 17; size: -; V: TRBV11-2
CDR3: CASSPNRLGYTF; DNA: TGTGCCAGCAGTCCCAACAGGCTTGGCTACACCTTC; D: -; J: TRBJ1-2; length: 12; size: few; V: TRBV28
CDR3: CASSQWGYEQYF; DNA: TGTGCCAGCAGCCAATGGGGGTACGAGCAGTACTTC; D: -; J: TRBJ2-7; length: 12; size: few; V: TRBV27
CDR3: CASSLDLTGDQFF; DNA: TGTGCCAGCAGCTTAGATCTAACGGGAGATCAATTCTTC; D: -; J: TRBJ2-1; length: 13; size: few; V: TRBV11-2
CDR3: CASSQGFFMEQFF; DNA: TGTGCCAGCAGCCAAGGTTTTTTTATGGAGCAGTTCTTC; D: -; J: TRBJ2-1; length: 13; size: few; V: TRBV14
CDR3: CASSTGGDTQYF; DNA: TGTGCCAGCTCAACGGGAGGGGATACGCAGTATTTT; D: TRBD2; J: TRBJ2-3; length: 12; size: many; V: TRBV18
CDR3: CASSPYLMGGRPYNEQFF; DNA: TGTGCCAGCAGCCCCTATTTGATGGGCGGGAGGCCGTACAATGAGCAGTTCTTC; D: TRBD2; J: TRBJ2-1; length: 18; size: -; V: TRBV7-9
CDR3: CASSPPGDEQYF; DNA: TGTGCCAGCAGCCCGCCGGGGGACGAGCAGTACTTC; D: -; J: TRBJ2-7; length: 12; size: many; V: TRBV7-9
CDR3: CASSFLGNTGELFF; DNA: TGTGCCAGCAGTTTCCTGGGAAACACCGGGGAGCTGTTTTTT; D: -; J: TRBJ2-2; length: 14; size: many; V: TRBV28
CDR3: CASTSPGRMNTEAFF; DNA: TGTGCCAGCACCTCGCCAGGACGGATGAACACTGAAGCTTTCTTT; D: -; J: TRBJ1-1; length: 15; size: many; V: TRBV7-2
CDR3: CASILFFGQGVYEQYF; DNA: TGTGCCAGCATTCTTTTTTTCGGACAGGGAGTGTACGAGCAGTACTTC; D: TRBD1; J: TRBJ2-7; length: 16; size: many; V: TRBV27
CDR3: CASSLGTGTFQETQYF; DNA: TGTGCCAGCAGCCTTGGGACAGGGACCTTTCAAGAGACCCAGTACTTC; D: TRBD1; J: TRBJ2-5; length: 16; size: -; V: TRBV14
CDR3: CASRINPSYEQYF; DNA: TGTGCCAGCAGAATTAATCCCTCCTACGAGCAGTACTTC; D: -; J: TRBJ2-7; length: 13; size: many; V: TRBV6-1
CDR3: CAISESDTGGQPQHF; DNA: TGTGCCATCAGTGAGTCAGACACGGGGGGCCAGCCCCAGCATTTT; D: -; J: TRBJ1-5; length: 15; size: -; V: TRBV10-3
CDR3: CASRPRPGSGANVLTF; DNA: TGTGCCAGCAGACCCCGGCCCGGCTCTGGGGCCAACGTCCTGACTTTC; D: -; J: TRBJ2-6; length: 16; size: -; V: TRBV12-3/TRBV12-4
CDR3: CASTLDRMNTEAFF; DNA: TGCGCCAGCACACTAGACAGGATGAACACTGAAGCTTTCTTT; D: -; J: TRBJ1-1; length: 14; size: -; V: TRBV4-1
CDR3: CSAATSVGYNEQFF; DNA: TGCAGTGCGGCCACTAGCGTAGGGTACAATGAGCAGTTCTTC; D: TRBD2; J: TRBJ2-1; length: 14; size: -; V: TRBV20-1
CDR3: CSVDRGNNEQFF; DNA: TGCAGCGTTGACAGGGGGAACAATGAGCAGTTCTTC; D: TRBD1; J: TRBJ2-1; length: 12; size: many; V: TRBV29-1
CDR3: CASSPLGGPLNGELFF; DNA: TGTGCCAGCAGTCCCCTGGGAGGGCCTCTTAACGGGGAGCTGTTTTTT; D: TRBD2; J: TRBJ2-2; length: 16; size: few; V: TRBV12-3/TRBV12-4
CDR3: CSVETSGQNEQFF; DNA: TGCAGCGTTGAGACTAGCGGGCAAAATGAGCAGTTCTTC; D: TRBD2; J: TRBJ2-1; length: 13; size: few; V: TRBV29-1
CDR3: CASSLVSARGTGELFF; DNA: TGTGCCAGCAGCTTAGTATCCGCCCGGGGGACCGGGGAGCTGTTTTTT; D: -; J: TRBJ2-2; length: 16; size: -; V: TRBV7-2
CDR3: CASNRQGSWGMNTEAFF; DNA: TGTGCCAGTAACCGACAGGGAAGTTGGGGAATGAACACTGAAGCTTTCTTT; D: TRBD1; J: TRBJ1-1; length: 17; size: -; V: TRBV19
CDR3: CASSQTPMGTEAFF; DNA: TGCGCCAGCAGCCAAACTCCCATGGGCACTGAAGCTTTCTTT; D: -; J: TRBJ1-1; length: 14; size: -; V: TRBV4-1
CDR3: CASSSQPGHNTDTQYF; DNA: TGTGCCAGCAGCAGCCAGCCGGGACATAACACAGATACGCAGTATTTT; D: -; J: TRBJ2-3; length: 16; size: many; V: TRBV7-2
CDR3: CATSDLRHAGDTQYF; DNA: TGTGCCACCAGTGACCTTAGACACGCCGGAGATACGCAGTATTTT; D: -; J: TRBJ2-3; length: 15; size: -; V: TRBV24-1
CDR3: CSARSQGDTEAFF; DNA: TGCAGTGCTAGATCCCAGGGGGACACTGAAGCTTTCTTT; D: TRBD1; J: TRBJ1-1; length: 13; size: many; V: TRBV20-1
CDR3: CASSGTPSGVYNEQFF; DNA: TGTGCCAGCAGCGGAACTCCTAGCGGGGTCTACAATGAGCAGTTCTTC; D: TRBD2; J: TRBJ2-1; length: 16; size: -; V: TRBV9
CDR3: CASSALGEDEQYF; DNA: TGTGCCAGCAGCGCGTTGGGAGAAGACGAGCAGTACTTC; D: -; J: TRBJ2-7; length: 13; size: few; V: TRBV9
CDR3: CASSISKVTNEKLFF; DNA: TGTGCCAGTAGTATCTCGAAGGTCACTAATGAAAAACTGTTTTTT; D: -; J: TRBJ1-4; length: 15; size: -; V: TRBV19
CDR3: CASSYFNEQFF; DNA: TGTGCCAGCAGTTACTTCAATGAGCAGTTCTTC; D: -; J: TRBJ2-1; length: 11; size: few; V: TRBV6-5